This entry features one TCR beta chain sequence. The source of the sample is a study of blood T cell repertoires in COVID-19. Sequencing used immunoSEQ multiplex PCR; TCRdb keeps in-frame clones, though not all of them. The sample lists 200,000 to 250,000 clones; almost 85% were seen once. J gave up 5 bases and V 4 bases, and 3 bases lay outside the gene matches. CDR3 length: 13 amino acids. Germline values: CDR1 SNHLY, CDR2 FYNNEI. The TCR originated in a man aged 50 to 60 with COVID-19, enrolled during active disease. Sequenced input: peripheral blood. The chain employs TRBV2 and TRBJ2-7; 9 bases match TRBD1. The CDR3 DNA follows: TGTGCCAGCAGTGGGACAGGGGTCCACGAGCAGTACTTC. Residues: CASSGTGVHEQYF.